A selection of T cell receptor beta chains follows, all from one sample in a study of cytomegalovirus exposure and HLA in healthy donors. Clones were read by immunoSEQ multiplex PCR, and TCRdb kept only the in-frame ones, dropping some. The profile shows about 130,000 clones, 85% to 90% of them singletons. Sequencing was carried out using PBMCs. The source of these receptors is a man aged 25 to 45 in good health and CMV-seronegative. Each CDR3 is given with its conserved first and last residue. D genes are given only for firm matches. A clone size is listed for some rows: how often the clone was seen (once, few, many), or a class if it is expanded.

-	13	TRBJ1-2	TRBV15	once	CATSRQGDYGYTF	TGTGCCACCAGCAGACAAGGGGACTATGGCTACACCTTC
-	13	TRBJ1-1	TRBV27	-	CASSYQGRTEAFF	TGTGCCAGCAGTTATCAGGGCCGCACTGAAGCTTTCTTT
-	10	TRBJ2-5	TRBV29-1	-	CSVWSETQYF	TGCAGCGTTTGGAGTGAGACCCAGTACTTC
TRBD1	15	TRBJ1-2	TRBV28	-	CASSPRDRVDYGYTF	TGTGCCAGCAGTCCCCGGGACAGGGTCGACTATGGCTACACCTTC
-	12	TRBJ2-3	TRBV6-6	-	CASSYPLDTQYF	TGTGCCAGCAGTTATCCCCTTGATACGCAGTATTTT
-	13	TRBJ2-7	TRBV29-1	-	CSVAGDGTYEQYF	TGCAGCGTCGCCGGCGACGGGACCTACGAGCAGTACTTC
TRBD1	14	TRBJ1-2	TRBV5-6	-	CASSLGQGFYGYTF	TGTGCCAGCAGCTTGGGACAGGGATTCTATGGCTACACCTTC
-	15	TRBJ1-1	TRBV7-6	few	CASSLFPAGPTEAFF	TGTGCCAGCAGCTTATTCCCGGCAGGGCCCACTGAAGCTTTCTTT
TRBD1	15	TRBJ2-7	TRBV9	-	CASSESGGEGYEQYF	TGTGCCAGCAGCGAATCAGGGGGTGAAGGCTACGAGCAGTACTTC
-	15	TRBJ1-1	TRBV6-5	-	CASKVLTGGNTEAFF	TGTGCCAGCAAAGTTTTGACAGGTGGGAACACTGAAGCTTTCTTT
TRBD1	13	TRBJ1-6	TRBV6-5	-	CASSLRGRSPLHF	TGTGCCAGCAGTCTCAGGGGGCGTTCACCCCTCCACTTT
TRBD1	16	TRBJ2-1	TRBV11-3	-	CASSLDGQGAYNEQFF	TGTGCCAGCAGCTTAGACGGTCAGGGGGCGTACAATGAGCAGTTCTTC
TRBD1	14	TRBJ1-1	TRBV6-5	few	CASRRDRGNTEAFF	TGTGCCAGCAGAAGGGACAGGGGGAACACTGAAGCTTTCTTT
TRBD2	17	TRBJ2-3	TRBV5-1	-	CASSSRLAGGLTDTQYF	TGCGCCAGCAGCTCCAGGCTAGCGGGGGGCCTCACAGATACGCAGTATTTT
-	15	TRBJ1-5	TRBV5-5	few	CASSLDSSSNQPQHF	TGTGCCAGCAGCTTGGATTCGAGCAGCAATCAGCCCCAGCATTTT
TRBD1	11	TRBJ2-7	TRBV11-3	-	CASSSGGVQYF	TGTGCCAGCAGCTCAGGGGGTGTGCAGTACTTC
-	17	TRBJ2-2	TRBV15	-	CATSRDGGRVNTGELFF	TGTGCCACCAGCAGAGATGGGGGCAGGGTTAACACCGGGGAGCTGTTTTTT
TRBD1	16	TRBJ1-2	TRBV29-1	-	CSVKNPGQGANYGYTF	TGCAGCGTGAAAAATCCGGGACAGGGAGCTAACTATGGCTACACCTTC
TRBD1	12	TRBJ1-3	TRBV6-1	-	CASSAMDRGTNF	TGTGCCAGCAGTGCCATGGACAGGGGAACGAATTTT
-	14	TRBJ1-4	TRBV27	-	CASSLFLAGEKLFF	TGTGCCAGCAGTTTGTTCTTGGCGGGTGAAAAACTGTTTTTT
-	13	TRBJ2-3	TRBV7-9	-	CATWSQTTDTQYF	TGTGCCACCTGGAGTCAGACCACAGATACGCAGTATTTT
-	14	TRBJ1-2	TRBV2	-	CASSDTLEGMGYTF	TGTGCCAGCAGTGATACGCTGGAGGGGATGGGCTACACCTTC